This TCR beta chain was sequenced during a study of blood T cell repertoires in COVID-19 (dated by TCRdb to about 2020). Study-wide context: Samples from collaborators originated in the United States, Italy and Spain and spanned both the acute and convalescent phases of COVID-19. The material from the prospective study consisted of cDNA or gDNA derived from T cells, B-cell-depleted T cells, or PBMCs. The dataset comprised deeply sampled blood TCRbeta repertoires from subjects exposed to, actively infected with, or recovered from COVID-19. The repertoires were made available in a free public database intended to serve as a resource for research on the immune response to SARS-CoV-2. The samples were drawn from two sources: the first 160 participants of the ongoing ImmuneRACE study, and 950 to 1,500 subjects contributed by 6 global collaborators. Sample metadata almost always included a de-identified subject ID, COVID-19 status, age in years and sex. Where available, HLA class I and class II types were obtained from metadata supplied by the sample provider rather than from assay-based typing. Paper-wide results and their limitations: How much clinical and demographic metadata was included differed by source and by participant, and the metadata was provided uncurated.

From the germline V gene (reference sequence), CDR1 is SGHAT and CDR2 is FQDESV. The CDR3 contains 13 residues, cysteine and phenylalanine counted. The CDR3 DNA has 39 bases and is translated from base 1. Trimming at the junction amounts to 1 base on V and 11 bases on J, and the germline ends lie 11 bases apart. TCRbeta CDR3 regions were amplified from genomic DNA by means of the immunoSEQ Assay, a bias-controlled multiplex PCR. The paper's processing steps were these. The number of nucleated cells in each sample was estimated from the amplification of reference gene primers within the assay. To quantify the absolute abundance of each unique TCRbeta CDR3 rearrangement, sequence reads were collapsed and filtered. Productive Simpson clonality was computed per sample as the square root of Simpson's diversity index over productive rearrangements. TCRdb took this table from immuneACCESS and kept in-frame rearrangements with V and J called. Such tables lack part of the clones; where checked against another copy, unresolved V genes explain under half of the gap, and the rest is unexplained. V and J calls and clone size follow that table, whereas D and trimming were derived from the DNA. This sample has roughly 18,000 clones in its table, and approximately 85% of those were observed once. Roughly 67% of the sample goes to the ten largest clones.

Whole blood was collected in K2EDTA tubes by collaborating institutions according to the institutions' own protocols. For TCRbeta analysis, collaborator samples were shipped as frozen whole blood, as isolated PBMCs, or as DNA extracted from either sample type. Only one count was recorded for this clone. Its cognate antigen has yet to be identified. The input lacks base qualities; no much larger clone sits a single base away. The TCR comes from a man older than 75 with acute or convalescent COVID-19. The sequenced sample was peripheral blood. In this chain, TRBV11-1 is recombined with TRBJ1-4, with TRBD1 perhaps the D gene, on 5 matching bases. The CDR3: CASSLDLSGKLFF. In nucleotides, the sequence is TGTGCCAGCAGCTTAGACCTCTCAGGGAAACTGTTTTTT.